This T cell receptor beta chain is from a study of blood T cell repertoires in COVID-19. On the study more broadly: The samples span acute and convalescent COVID-19 from the United States, Italy and Spain. Sample material is recorded as cDNA or gDNA derived from T cells, B-cell-depleted T cells, or PBMCs.

CDR1 LGHDT and CDR2 YNNKEL come from the germline V gene (reference sequence). This CDR3 spans 13 amino acids. V was shortened by 6 bases and J by 1 base, with 9 bases between the two germline ends. Original methodology: The assay estimated nucleated cells by amplifying reference gene primers. Using immunoSEQ multiplex PCR, the repertoire was profiled, and TCRdb retains in-frame clones only, with some absent. The V and J calls and clone size were taken over from that table, and D and trimming were inferred from the DNA. The table lists about 42,000 clones, around four fifths of them singletons. The TCR comes from a man in his fifties with active COVID-19. The sample was peripheral blood. V and J are TRBV3-1 (or the pseudogene TRBV3-2) and TRBJ1-1; D gene unclear. CDR3 residues: CASSLSENTEAFF. The CDR3 DNA sequence: TGTGCCAGCAGTTTATCAGAGAACACTGAAGCTTTCTTT.